This TCR beta chain stems from a study of T cell responses to AZD1222 COVID-19 vaccine. General observations from the study: Donors were chiefly white British, with a greater number of females, and clonal diversity was perhaps underestimated. At baseline, just 5 or 6 AZD1222 recipients tested seropositive. Of spike-specific TCRs, nearly half reportedly target regions left unmutated in variants.

This clone was observed a single time. What it recognizes is unknown. The data were produced by immunoSEQ multiplex PCR, yet TCRdb's version contains in-frame clones alone and is incomplete. The table includes 90,000 to 120,000 clones, around 90% detected once. Pooled in the analysis were second doses at about 4 or about 12 weeks. The CDR3 sequence is 17 residues long. Losses at the gene ends were 7 bases for V and 5 bases for J; bases not matched to a gene: 13. Germline CDR1 is SGDLS and CDR2 is YYNGEE. The chain joins TRBV9 to TRBJ2-1; 12 nucleotides match TRBD2. The receptor's source is an adult who received the AZD1222 COVID-19 vaccine. Sequencing was performed on peripheral blood, taken 28 days after the second AZD1222 dose. The CDR3 region has the DNA TGTGCCAGCCAACCCCCTAGCGGGAGGGCCGGGCACAATGAGCAGTTCTTC. The encoded protein is CASQPPSGRAGHNEQFF. The entire variable domain, with the rest obtained from reference TRBV9 and TRBJ2-1, is as follows: DSGVTQTPKHLITATGQRVTLRCSPRSGDLSVYWYQQSLDQGLQFLIQYYNGEERAKGNILERFSAQQFPDLHSELNLSSLELGDSALYFCASQPPSGRAGHNEQFFGPGTRLTVL.